Below are 29 T cell receptor beta chains sequenced from a single sample in a study of T cells expressing NK-cell markers. No DNA is given; TCRdb re-called the 5' RACE reads and lists each CDR3 protein once. This sample's table reports roughly 170,000 distinct CDR3 sequences. What was sequenced was blood T cells: a sorted CD56 or NKG2C T cell subset, CD4+ or CD8+ T cells, or bulk PBMC T cells (not recorded which). These receptors were taken from a woman aged 18 to 75 in good health.

The V call is TRBV27, the J call TRBJ2-6; the TRBD1 assignment by TCRdb is unverifiable without DNA. Germline lookup yields CDR1 MNHEY and CDR2 SMNVEV (reference sequence). The CDR3 is 19 residues long. CDR3 in amino acids: CASSSIQGGPLSGANVLTF.

The chain recombines TRBV5-1 with TRBJ2-1; TCRdb outputs TRBD1, but without DNA this stays unchecked. From germline, CDR1 is SGHRS and CDR2 YFSETQ. The CDR3 consists of 16 residues. This CDR3 reads CASSLGSGGAPHEQFF.

This chain uses TRBV4-2 with TRBJ1-4; TCRdb indicates TRBD1, and absent DNA this call remains unverified. From germline, CDR1 is LGHNA and CDR2 YNFKEQ. There are 15 residues in the CDR3. CDR3 loop: CASSQVGDRGEKLFF.

The CDR3: CASSRWGGANYGYTF. The rearrangement links TRBV7-9 to TRBJ1-2; lacking DNA, the TRBD1 call made by TCRdb goes unchecked. In germline, CDR1 is SEHNR, CDR2 FQNEAQ (reference sequence). This CDR3 has 15 residues.

V gene TRBV14 combines with J gene TRBJ1-6; TCRdb names TRBD1, which stays unverified in the absence of DNA. Germline values: CDR1 SGHDN, CDR2 FVKESK. The CDR3 extends over 14 amino acids. The CDR3: CASSQNRANSPLHF.

CDR3: CASSPSVRKGNTQYF. The chain is built from TRBV12-3 or TRBV12-4 and TRBJ2-3; with no DNA, the TCRdb D assignment of TRBD1 cannot be verified. This CDR3 has 15 amino acids.

The gene calls are TRBV11-2 and TRBJ1-4; TCRdb gives TRBD1 as the D gene, but with no DNA this cannot be confirmed. Germline CDR1 and CDR2: SGHAT and FQNNGV. This CDR3 region has 16 residues. Here the CDR3 reads CASSPLTGKPNEKLFF.

J is TRBJ2-3 and V is TRBV7-3; the TCRdb call, TRBD1, lacks DNA for checking. Germline values: CDR1 SGHTA, CDR2 FQGTGA. This CDR3 has 16 residues. The CDR3 sequence is CASSPGPGREADTQYF.

The chain has TRBV11-2 and TRBJ2-1; the D call of TRBD2 rests on TCRdb alone, since no DNA is present to check it. CDR1 and CDR2 from the germline V gene are SGHAT and FQNNGV. CDR3 length: 15 amino acids. The CDR3 sequence: CASSLVLAAYNEQFF.

The chain couples TRBV7-7 to TRBJ1-4; there is no DNA to check the TCRdb D call of TRBD1. The V gene's germline CDR1 is SSHAT and CDR2 FNYEAQ (reference sequence). The length of the CDR3 is 14 residues. CDR3 protein: CASSPGGVAEKLFF.

V and J are TRBV11-2 and TRBJ2-3; with no DNA, the TCRdb D assignment of TRBD1 cannot be verified. The CDR3 covers 16 residues. CDR1 and CDR2 from the germline V gene are SGHAT and FQNNGV. This CDR3 reads CASSQGGDTSTDTQYF.

This chain links TRBV2 with TRBJ2-1; TCRdb calls TRBD1, which cannot be checked without DNA. This CDR3 region has 13 residues. Germline V CDR1 and CDR2: SNHLY, FYNNEI. CDR3: CALRTGAGNEQFF.

The J gene is TRBJ2-5, the V gene TRBV15; TCRdb's assignment of TRBD2 cannot be checked, as there is no DNA. The germline gives CDR1 LNHNV, CDR2 YYDKDF (reference sequence). The length of the CDR3 is 15 residues. CDR3: CATSRDGGTRKTQYF.

This rearrangement joins TRBV18 to TRBJ2-1; TCRdb lists TRBD1, though no DNA is available to test this call. Germline CDR1 KGHSH, CDR2 LQKENI. The CDR3 totals 15 residues. This CDR3 is CASSPTGGRDGEQFF.

V gene TRBV20-1 combines with J gene TRBJ2-7; lacking DNA, the TRBD1 call made by TCRdb goes unchecked. The germline CDR1 and CDR2 sequences are DFQATT and SNEGSKA (reference sequence). The CDR3 is 16 amino acids. The CDR3 sequence is CSAGDRPGQVSYEQYF.

The chain has TRBV7-9 and TRBJ2-5; the D call of TRBD1 rests on TCRdb alone, since no DNA is present to check it. This CDR3 is built from 16 residues. Germline assignment: CDR1 SEHNR and CDR2 FQNEAQ (reference sequence). The CDR3 reads CASRGQANTQGETQYF.

This chain uses TRBV7-2 with TRBJ2-7; TCRdb gives TRBD2 as the D gene, but with no DNA this cannot be confirmed. The CDR3 sequence is 14 residues long. Germline CDR1 reads SGHTA; CDR2 reads FQGNSA. The CDR3 spells CASSLAAGSIEQYF. The full variable domain, rest sourced from reference TRBV7-2 and TRBJ2-7, is GAGVSQSPSNKVTEKGKDVELRCDPISGHTALYWYRQSLGQGLEFLIYFQGNSAPDKSGLPSDRFSAERTGGSVSTLTIQRTQQEDSAVYLCASSLAAGSIEQYFGPGTRLTVT.

The gene calls are TRBV15 and TRBJ1-2. The CDR3 totals 16 residues. Germline values: CDR1 LNHNV, CDR2 YYDKDF (reference sequence). CDR3 amino acids: CATRDQKRGDWGGYTF.

The CDR3 sequence: CASSEELMSYNSPLHF. The chain employs TRBV6-1 and TRBJ1-6. CDR3 length: 16 residues. Per germline, CDR1 MNHNS and CDR2 SASEGT.

This chain links TRBV4-1 with TRBJ1-2. From germline, CDR1 is MGHRA and CDR2 YSYEKL. The CDR3 has 14 residues. This chain's CDR3 is CASSQGISTYGYTF.

The chain carries TRBV12-3 or TRBV12-4 and TRBJ2-7; TCRdb's D gene call, TRBD1, goes unchecked for lack of DNA. The length of the CDR3 is 16 residues. The CDR3: CASTGTPGTGPYEQYF.

The chain carries TRBV5-6 and TRBJ2-4; checking the TCRdb D call of TRBD1 is not possible without DNA. Germline CDR1 and CDR2: SGHDT and YYEEEE. CDR3 length: 14 amino acids. The CDR3 loop reads CASSSQGAKNIQYF.

The chain is built from TRBV7-2 and TRBJ1-2; TCRdb lists TRBD1, though no DNA is available to test this call. CDR1 is SGHTA and CDR2 is FQGNSA in the germline V gene. CDR3 size: 13 residues. The chain's CDR3 is CASRAQGAYGYTF.

The chain is built from TRBV12-3 or TRBV12-4 and TRBJ2-3. The CDR3 runs to 14 residues. CDR3 region: CASSLGASTDTQYF.

This chain connects TRBV5-6 to TRBJ1-1. The germline CDR1 and CDR2 sequences are SGHDT and YYEEEE. This CDR3 has 14 amino acids. The CDR3 protein is CASSLYSPTTEAFF.

This chain joins TRBV28 and TRBJ2-3; absent DNA, TCRdb's TRBD2 call cannot be checked. This CDR3 region has 17 residues. Germline CDR1 is MDHEN and CDR2 is SYDVKM. The CDR3 loop reads CASRGLAGGSSTDTQYF.

The chain recombines TRBV5-1 with TRBJ1-5; TCRdb's assignment of TRBD1 cannot be checked, as there is no DNA. CDR1 is SGHRS, CDR2 YFSETQ, per germline. The CDR3 length is 19 residues. The CDR3 region is CASSLTPGQGATSNQPQHF.

This chain joins TRBV20-1 and TRBJ1-4. Germline lookup yields CDR1 DFQATT and CDR2 SNEGSKA (reference sequence). This CDR3 is built from 13 residues. The CDR3 here is CSASRSSAEKLFF.

V is TRBV7-9 and J is TRBJ2-7. Germline CDR1 SEHNR, CDR2 FQNEAQ (reference sequence). The length of the CDR3 is 13 residues. CDR3 loop: CASSLTLGLEQYF.